Presented here are 19 T cell receptor beta chains from one specimen sequenced in a study of cytomegalovirus exposure and HLA in healthy donors (dated by TCRdb to 2017 to 2019). Libraries came from the immunoSEQ multiplex PCR assay. For the multiplex PCR, a mixture combining 60 forward primers for TCR Vbeta segments and 13 reverse primers for TCR Jbeta segments was used. Sourced from immuneACCESS, this table was stored by TCRdb with only in-frame sequences that have V and J called. A share of the clones is absent; for the studies checked, an unresolved V gene accounts for under half, and the remainder has no known explanation. The sample yields some 170,000 clones; roughly 9.4% were counted once. In total, the top ten clones hold over 1% of the sample. The sample taken for sequencing was PBMCs. The origin of the receptors is a woman aged 25-40 years in good health and CMV-seropositive.

The chain links TRBV18 to TRBJ1-5, with 9 positions matching TRBD1. This CDR3 is 16 amino acids long. Trimming cost V 5 bases and J 5 bases; bases outside gene matches: 10. Germline V gives CDR1 KGHSH, CDR2 LQKENI. CDR3 sequence: CASSTTTGQGDQPQHF. CDR3 bases: TGTGCCAGCTCAACAACTACGGGACAGGGAGATCAGCCCCAGCATTTT.

The chain uses TRBV29-1 and TRBJ2-2; tentatively, D is TRBD2 (6 bases). V shed 4 bases and J shed 6 bases, with 9 bases lying between them. This CDR3 has 12 residues. Germline values: CDR1 SQVTM, CDR2 ANQGSEA. CDR3 in DNA: TGCAGCGTTGCCGGGGACTCCGGGGAGCTGTTTTTT. Translating it yields CSVAGDSGELFF.

This clone has more than one count but fewer than ten. The chain couples TRBV15 to TRBJ2-1; D uncertain. The CDR3 totals 12 residues. V was shortened by 1 base and J by 7 bases, with 5 bases between the two germline ends. The V gene's germline CDR1 is LNHNV and CDR2 YYDKDF (reference sequence). The CDR3 bases are TGTGCCACCAGCAGAGCCCGGAATGAGCAGTTCTTC. Translated: CATSRARNEQFF.

This chain joins TRBV9 and TRBJ2-7, with D possibly being TRBD2 (6 bases). The CDR3 has 14 amino acids. CDR1 SGDLS and CDR2 YYNGEE come from the germline V gene. V was pared by 7 bases and J by 1 base, with 15 bases between. The CDR3 nucleotides are TGTGCCAGCTCCTACTCTAGCGATTCCTACGAGCAGTACTTC. This translates into CASSYSSDSYEQYF.

This clone was seen more than once but under ten times. This chain uses TRBV19 with TRBJ1-2, with 10 bases aligning to TRBD1. The germline CDR1 and CDR2 sequences are LNHDA and SQIVND (reference sequence). CDR3 size: 16 residues. V lost 4 bases, J lost 5 bases, and 10 bases stayed unmatched. The CDR3 nucleotides are TGTGCCAGTAGTACTACCGGGACAGGGGTTAGATATGGCTACACCTTC. Translating it yields CASSTTGTGVRYGYTF.

This clone was counted between two and nine times. The chain is built from TRBV7-9 and TRBJ2-2; 10 bases agree with TRBD1. The CDR3 consists of 15 residues. CDR1 SEHNR and CDR2 FQNEAQ come from the germline V gene (reference sequence). V gave up 3 bases and J gave up 6 bases; unmatched junction bases: 4. CDR3 region: CASSLPGTGAGELFF. The DNA of the CDR3 is TGTGCCAGCAGCTTGCCCGGGACAGGGGCCGGGGAGCTGTTTTTT. Full variable domain (remainder filled in from reference TRBV7-9 and TRBJ2-2): DTGVSQNPRHKITKRGQNVTFRCDPISEHNRLYWYRQTLGQGPEFLTYFQNEAQLEKSRLLSDRFSAERPKGSFSTLEIQRTEQGDSAMYLCASSLPGTGAGELFFGEGSRLTVL.

V is TRBV19 and J is TRBJ2-7; D gene uncertain. The V end was cut by 3 bases, the J end by 6 bases, with 15 bases between. Germline CDR1 LNHDA, CDR2 SQIVND (reference sequence). This CDR3 is 14 amino acids long. The CDR3 here is CASSMRGKEGEQYF. CDR3 DNA sequence: TGTGCCAGTAGTATGAGAGGAAAAGAAGGCGAGCAGTACTTC.

The chain joins TRBV7-2 to TRBJ2-5; D might be TRBD1 (5 bases). The better agreement between TRBJ2-7 and the DNA end casts doubt on the J call. The CDR3 runs to 13 residues. Per germline, CDR1 SGHTA and CDR2 FQGNSA. CDR3 sequence (DNA): TGTGCCAGCAGCTTAACAGGTTACTACGAGCAGTACTTC. Its translation: CASSLTGYYEQYF.

This clone showed up just a few times. The chain carries TRBV2 and TRBJ2-7; D is uncertain. The V gene's germline CDR1 is SNHLY and CDR2 FYNNEI. The CDR3 is made up of 14 amino acids. With 6 bases removed from V and 2 bases from J, the gap between germline ends came to 14 bases. This CDR3 is CASRSETRAYEQYF. The CDR3 DNA is TGTGCCAGCAGGTCCGAGACTCGAGCCTACGAGCAGTACTTC.

The CDR3 bases are TGCGCCAGCAGCCACCCTTTGGCATCTCCCATGACTGAAGCTTTCTTT. Protein product: CASSHPLASPMTEAFF. V is TRBV4-1 and J is TRBJ1-1, with D uncertain. The CDR3 runs to 16 residues. The germline V gene has CDR1 MGHRA and CDR2 YSYEKL. The V and J ends lost 3 bases and 5 bases respectively, with 19 bases between them.

This clone turned up a few times. The rearrangement links TRBV4-2 to TRBJ1-4; D gene uncertain. Looked up from germline, CDR1 is LGHNA and CDR2 is YNFKEQ. The CDR3 loop spans 15 amino acids. Trimming left V 1 base short and J 4 bases short, with 10 bases between. The CDR3 DNA is TGTGCCAGCAGCCAAGGGACTGTAGTTAATGAAAAACTGTTTTTT. Its translation: CASSQGTVVNEKLFF.

The chain links TRBV18 to TRBJ1-2; 7 positions match TRBD1. Germline CDR1 is KGHSH and CDR2 is LQKENI. This CDR3 spans 12 amino acids. V shed 6 bases, J shed 8 bases, and the junction held 6 bases outside the gene matches. The CDR3 loop reads CASSQEDRGYTF. The CDR3, as DNA: TGTGCCAGCTCCCAAGAGGACAGGGGCTACACCTTC.

This clone showed up just a few times. The chain links TRBV7-8 to TRBJ2-7; 9 nucleotides line up with TRBD2. Germline CDR1 reads SGHVS; CDR2 reads FQNEAQ. The CDR3 totals 17 residues. With 5 bases clipped from V and 5 bases from J, the junction kept 16 bases outside the gene matches. The CDR3 sequence is CASSPSSGSWFLDEQYF. The DNA for the CDR3 is TGTGCCAGCAGCCCTAGTAGCGGGAGTTGGTTTCTTGACGAGCAGTACTTC.

This clone appeared a few times. V and J are TRBV5-6 and TRBJ1-1; D uncertain. CDR3 length: 13 amino acids. In germline, CDR1 is SGHDT, CDR2 YYEEEE. V was pared by 2 bases and J by 4 bases, with 9 bases between. CDR3 DNA: TGTGCCAGCAGCTTTCCGGTCGGCACTGAAGCTTTCTTT. It translates to CASSFPVGTEAFF.

This clone has only a few counts. The chain recombines TRBV7-8 with TRBJ2-7; weak D call: TRBD2 (6 bases). Germline lookup yields CDR1 SGHVS and CDR2 FQNEAQ. V was shortened by 5 bases and J by 2 bases, with 19 bases between the two germline ends. The CDR3 is 16 residues long. The CDR3 here is CASSPLEEAGTYEQYF. The CDR3 nucleotides are TGTGCCAGCAGCCCCCTCGAGGAAGCGGGCACCTACGAGCAGTACTTC.

This clone was observed a handful of times. V gene TRBV6-4 combines with J gene TRBJ2-1, with 10 bases identical to TRBD2. The J segment lost 4 bases and the V segment lost 6 bases, leaving 3 bases of the junction unmatched. The germline V gene has CDR1 MRHNA and CDR2 SNTAGT. This CDR3 has 14 residues. The DNA for the CDR3 is TGTGCCAGCAGACCACTAGCGGGGTACAATGAGCAGTTCTTC. Translated, it gives CASRPLAGYNEQFF.

The chain couples TRBV7-9 to TRBJ1-5, with 8 bases aligning to TRBD1. This CDR3 has 16 amino acids. CDR1 is SEHNR and CDR2 is FQNEAQ in the germline V gene (reference sequence). V lost 6 bases, J lost 3 bases, and 10 bases stayed unmatched. For the CDR3, the DNA is TGTGCCAGCAGGAGACAGGGGCCCTCTTTCAATCAGCCCCAGCATTTT. The encoded protein is CASRRQGPSFNQPQHF. Drawing the rest from reference TRBV7-9 and TRBJ1-5, the complete variable domain is DTGVSQNPRHKITKRGQNVTFRCDPISEHNRLYWYRQTLGQGPEFLTYFQNEAQLEKSRLLSDRFSAERPKGSFSTLEIQRTEQGDSAMYLCASRRQGPSFNQPQHFGDGTRLSIL.

As DNA, the CDR3 is TGTGCCAGCAGCTTAGGGTCAGCAACTAATGAAAAACTGTTTTTT. Its translation: CASSLGSATNEKLFF. The chain combines TRBV7-2 with TRBJ1-4; D not certain. V was trimmed by 1 base and J by 0 bases, leaving 6 bases between them. Germline CDR1 reads SGHTA; CDR2 reads FQGNSA. The CDR3 runs to 15 residues.

This chain links TRBV19 with TRBJ2-5; weak D call: TRBD1 (6 bases). CDR3 size: 17 residues. Trimming took off 3 bases at V and 5 bases at J, with 22 bases between the two ends. The germline V gene encodes CDR1 LNHDA and CDR2 SQIVND (reference sequence). The CDR3 sequence: CASSIGWVGSQGETQYF. The CDR3 DNA follows: TGTGCCAGTAGTATTGGCTGGGTCGGCTCCCAGGGGGAGACCCAGTACTTC.